The 9 T cell receptor beta chains given below trace back to one sample, sequenced in a study of graft-versus-host responses after intestinal transplantation. Antigens for these TCRs are unknown. The assay was immunoSEQ multiplex PCR, and TCRdb's table has in-frame clones only and misses some. The table lists more than 95,000 clones, roughly 90% of them singletons. Sequenced material: unstimulated CD4+ T cells sorted from spleen or lymph node cells, taken before intestinal transplant. These TCRs come from a human donor who received an intestinal transplant.

The rearrangement uses TRBV27 and TRBJ2-4; 12 nucleotides line up with TRBD2. Germline V CDR1 and CDR2: MNHEY, SMNVEV (reference sequence). The J segment lost 4 bases and the V segment lost 5 bases, leaving 12 bases of the junction unmatched. CDR3 length equals 18 residues. The CDR3 reads CASSPLPGLAGVKNIQYF. The CDR3 nucleotides are TGTGCCAGCAGTCCGTTACCGGGACTAGCGGGCGTAAAAAACATTCAGTACTTC.

This clone has more than one count but fewer than ten. The chain links TRBV6-6 to TRBJ1-5, with a possible D match to TRBD1 (5 bases). The CDR3 runs to 14 residues. In germline, CDR1 is MNHNY, CDR2 SVGAGI (reference sequence). The V end was cut by 2 bases, the J end by 7 bases, with 12 bases between. Here the CDR3 DNA reads TGTGCCAGCAGTTACGGCGGGGGAGGCCAGCCCCAGCATTTT. Residues: CASSYGGGGQPQHF.

Regarding this clone: Other DNA sequences in the same sample also yield this CDR3. The chain uses TRBV7-2 and TRBJ1-1; 9 positions match TRBD1. The germline V gene encodes CDR1 SGHTA and CDR2 FQGNSA. After removal of 6 bases from V and 2 bases from J, the junction contained 4 bases not matched to a gene. This CDR3 comprises 14 residues. CDR3 in amino acids: CASRLGQGNTEAFF. In DNA form, the CDR3 reads TGTGCCAGCAGACTGGGACAGGGAAACACTGAAGCTTTCTTT.

The chain links TRBV7-7 to TRBJ2-7; possibly TRBD1 for D (6 bases). This CDR3 comprises 13 residues. Deletions cut 2 bases from V and 4 bases from J, with 9 bases between. Germline V gives CDR1 SSHAT, CDR2 FNYEAQ (reference sequence). The CDR3 DNA reads as TGTGCCAGCAGCTTACGGCAGGGGTACGAGCAGTACTTC. Residues: CASSLRQGYEQYF.

The rearrangement joins TRBV28 to TRBJ2-6; possibly TRBD2 for D (5 bases). With 6 bases removed from V and 1 base from J, the gap between germline ends came to 10 bases. The CDR3 sequence is 15 residues long. CDR1 is MDHEN, CDR2 SYDVKM, per germline. CDR3 region: CASSGDLSGANVLTF. CDR3 nucleotide sequence: TGTGCCAGCAGCGGGGATCTTTCTGGGGCCAACGTCCTGACTTTC.

This rearrangement joins TRBV5-6 to TRBJ2-7; 10 positions match TRBD1. Trimming at V came to 4 bases and at J to 5 bases, leaving 6 bases not matched to a gene. CDR1 is SGHDT and CDR2 is YYEEEE in the germline V gene. The CDR3 runs 14 residues. This CDR3 is CASSDRDRGHEQYF. CDR3 in DNA: TGTGCCAGCAGCGACCGGGACAGGGGCCACGAGCAGTACTTC.

V gene TRBV28 combines with J gene TRBJ1-3; D not resolved. Trimming cost V 8 bases and J 0 bases, with 5 bases left between them. Germline CDR1 reads MDHEN; CDR2 reads SYDVKM. The CDR3 length is 12 residues. The CDR3 loop reads CASRSSGNTIYF. The CDR3 DNA is TGTGCCAGCCGTAGCTCTGGAAACACCATATATTTT. Combining the CDR3 with reference TRBV28 and TRBJ1-3 gives the whole variable domain DVKVTQSSRYLVKRTGEKVFLECVQDMDHENMFWYRQDPGLGLRLIYFSYDVKMKEKGDIPEGYSVSREKKERFSLILESASTNQTSMYLCASRSSGNTIYFGEGSWLTVV.

The J gene is TRBJ2-1, the V gene TRBV13, with a weak D call TRBD2 (6 bases). CDR3 size: 14 residues. V dropped 11 bases and J dropped 0 bases, with 14 bases sitting between them. Germline CDR1 is PRHDT and CDR2 is FYEKMQ (reference sequence). The CDR3 here is CACAIGSSYNEQFF. CDR3 nucleotide sequence: TGTGCCTGTGCCATCGGGAGCTCCTACAATGAGCAGTTCTTC.

V gene TRBV7-6 combines with J gene TRBJ2-5, with D possibly being TRBD1 (5 bases). This CDR3 is 19 amino acids long. Germline lookup yields CDR1 SGHVS and CDR2 FNYEAQ. V was clipped by 1 base and J by 6 bases, with 27 bases between them. CDR3 residues: CASSLGLGSAVGAPKTQYF. Here the CDR3 DNA reads TGTGCCAGCAGCTTAGGGTTGGGGTCGGCAGTTGGGGCCCCGAAGACCCAGTACTTC.